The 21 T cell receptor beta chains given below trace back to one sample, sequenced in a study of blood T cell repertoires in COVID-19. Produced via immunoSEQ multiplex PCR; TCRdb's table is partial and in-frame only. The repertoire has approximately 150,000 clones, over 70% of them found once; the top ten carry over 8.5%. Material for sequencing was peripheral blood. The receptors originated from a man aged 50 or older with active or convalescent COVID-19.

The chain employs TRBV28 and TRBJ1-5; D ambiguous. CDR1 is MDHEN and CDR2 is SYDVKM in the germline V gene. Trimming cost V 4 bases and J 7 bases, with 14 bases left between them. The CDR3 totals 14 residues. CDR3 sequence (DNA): TGTGCCAGCAGTTCATTGGAGGGCGGGCAGCCCCAGCATTTT. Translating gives CASSSLEGGQPQHF.

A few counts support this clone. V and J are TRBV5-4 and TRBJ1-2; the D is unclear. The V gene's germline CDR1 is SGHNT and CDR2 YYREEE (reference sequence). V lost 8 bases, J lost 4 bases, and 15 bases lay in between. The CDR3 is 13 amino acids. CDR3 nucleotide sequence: TGTGCCAGTCTAAGAGGAGGTAGCTATGGCTACACCTTC. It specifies CASLRGGSYGYTF.

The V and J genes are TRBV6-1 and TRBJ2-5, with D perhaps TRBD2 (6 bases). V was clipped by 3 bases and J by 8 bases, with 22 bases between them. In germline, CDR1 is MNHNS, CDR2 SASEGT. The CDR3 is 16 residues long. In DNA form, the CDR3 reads TGTGCCAGCAGTGACCCCAACCAGGGACTCTATGAAACCCAGTACTTC. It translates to CASSDPNQGLYETQYF.

Here the CDR3 DNA reads TGTGCCAGCAGCCAAACAGGGAACTACGAGCAGTACTTC. It encodes CASSQTGNYEQYF. This rearrangement joins TRBV11-2 to TRBJ2-7; tentatively, D is TRBD1 (6 bases). The germline V gene has CDR1 SGHAT and CDR2 FQNNGV. The CDR3 runs to 13 residues. Trimming stripped 5 bases from V and 3 bases from J, with 11 bases between. Based on the CDR3 plus reference TRBV11-2 and TRBJ2-7, the full variable domain is EAGVAQSPRYKIIEKRQSVAFWCNPISGHATLYWYQQILGQGPKLLIQFQNNGVVDDSQLPKDRFSAERLKGVDSTLKIQPAKLEDSAVYLCASSQTGNYEQYFGPGTRLTVT.

CDR3 sequence (DNA): TGCGCCAGCAACACAGGGTCGAACACTGAAGCTTTCTTT. Translation gives CASNTGSNTEAFF. The rearrangement links TRBV5-1 to TRBJ1-1; tentatively, D is TRBD1 (6 bases). The CDR3 totals 13 residues. Per the germline V gene, CDR1 is SGHRS and CDR2 is YFSETQ. V gave up 6 bases and J gave up 1 base, with 10 bases separating them.

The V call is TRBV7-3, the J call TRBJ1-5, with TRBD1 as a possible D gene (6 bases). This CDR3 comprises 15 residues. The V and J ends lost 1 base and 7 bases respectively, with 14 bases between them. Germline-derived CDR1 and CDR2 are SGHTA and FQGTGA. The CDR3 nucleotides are TGTGCCAGCAGCTTAAGATCTGGGGGCAGCCAGCCCCAGCATTTT. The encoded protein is CASSLRSGGSQPQHF.

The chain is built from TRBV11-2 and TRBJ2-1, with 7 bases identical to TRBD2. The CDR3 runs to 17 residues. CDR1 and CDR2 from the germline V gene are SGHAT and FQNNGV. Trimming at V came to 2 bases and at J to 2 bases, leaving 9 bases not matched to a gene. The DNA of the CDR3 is TGTGCCAGCAGCTTAAATCAGCAGCGGGGCCCCTACAATGAGCAGTTCTTC. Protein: CASSLNQQRGPYNEQFF. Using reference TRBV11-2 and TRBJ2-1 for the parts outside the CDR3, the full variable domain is EAGVAQSPRYKIIEKRQSVAFWCNPISGHATLYWYQQILGQGPKLLIQFQNNGVVDDSQLPKDRFSAERLKGVDSTLKIQPAKLEDSAVYLCASSLNQQRGPYNEQFFGPGTRLTVL.

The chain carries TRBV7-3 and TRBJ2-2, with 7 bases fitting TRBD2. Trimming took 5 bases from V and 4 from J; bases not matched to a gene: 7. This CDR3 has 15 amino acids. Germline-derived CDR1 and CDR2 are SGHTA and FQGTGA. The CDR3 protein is CASSPGGRGTGELFF. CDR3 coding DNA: TGTGCCAGCAGCCCCGGGGGGAGAGGCACCGGGGAGCTGTTTTTT.

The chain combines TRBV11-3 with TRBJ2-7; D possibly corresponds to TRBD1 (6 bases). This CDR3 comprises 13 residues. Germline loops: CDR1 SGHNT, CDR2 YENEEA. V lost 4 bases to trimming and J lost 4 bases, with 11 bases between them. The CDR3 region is CASSSQGSYEQYF. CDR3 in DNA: TGTGCCAGCAGCTCCCAGGGGTCATACGAGCAGTACTTC.

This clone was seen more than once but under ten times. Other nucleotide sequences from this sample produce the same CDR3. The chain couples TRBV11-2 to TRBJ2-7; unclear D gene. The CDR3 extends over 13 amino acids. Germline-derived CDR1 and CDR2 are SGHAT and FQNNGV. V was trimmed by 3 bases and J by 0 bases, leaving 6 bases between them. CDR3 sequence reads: CASSFAGSYEQYF. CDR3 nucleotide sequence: TGTGCCAGCAGCTTTGCAGGCTCCTACGAGCAGTACTTC.

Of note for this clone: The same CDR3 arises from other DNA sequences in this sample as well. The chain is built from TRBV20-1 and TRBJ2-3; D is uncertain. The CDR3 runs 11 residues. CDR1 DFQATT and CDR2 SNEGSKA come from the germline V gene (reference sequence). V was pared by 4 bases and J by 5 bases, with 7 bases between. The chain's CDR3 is CSATLGDTQYF. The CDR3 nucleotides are TGCAGTGCTACTCTCGGAGATACGCAGTATTTT.

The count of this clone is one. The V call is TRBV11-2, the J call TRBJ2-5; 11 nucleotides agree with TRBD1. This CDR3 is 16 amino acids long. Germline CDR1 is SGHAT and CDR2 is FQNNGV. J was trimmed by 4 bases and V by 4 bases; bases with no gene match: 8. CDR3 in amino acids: CASSWTGGKLGETQYF. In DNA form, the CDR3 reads TGTGCCAGCAGCTGGACAGGGGGCAAATTGGGAGAGACCCAGTACTTC.

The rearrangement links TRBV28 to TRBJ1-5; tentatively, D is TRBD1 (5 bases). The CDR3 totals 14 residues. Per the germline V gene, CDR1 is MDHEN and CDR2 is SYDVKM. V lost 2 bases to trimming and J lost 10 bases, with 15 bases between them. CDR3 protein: CASSLRGLRPPQHF. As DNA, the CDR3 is TGTGCCAGCAGTTTAAGGGGCCTCCGTCCACCCCAGCATTTT.

This CDR3 reads CASSIIYPDSGAFF. Written as DNA, the CDR3 is TGTGCCAGTAGTATAATATACCCGGACAGTGGGGCTTTCTTT. The gene calls are TRBV19 and TRBJ1-1; weak D call: TRBD1 (6 bases). Per the germline V gene, CDR1 is LNHDA and CDR2 is SQIVND (reference sequence). The CDR3 totals 14 residues. The germline V and J ends were trimmed by 2 bases and 11 bases, with 18 bases remaining between them.

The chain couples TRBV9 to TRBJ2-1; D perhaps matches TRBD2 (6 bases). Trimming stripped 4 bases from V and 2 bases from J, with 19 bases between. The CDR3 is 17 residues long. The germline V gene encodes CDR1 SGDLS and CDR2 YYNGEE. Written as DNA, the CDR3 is TGTGCCAGCAGCCCCGGGGGACGGGAAGTCGCCTACAATGAGCAGTTCTTC. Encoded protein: CASSPGGREVAYNEQFF.

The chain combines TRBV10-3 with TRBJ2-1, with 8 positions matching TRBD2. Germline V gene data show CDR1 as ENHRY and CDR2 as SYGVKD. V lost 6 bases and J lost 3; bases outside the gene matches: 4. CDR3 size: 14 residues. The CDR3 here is CAISLAGDYNEQFF. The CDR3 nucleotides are TGTGCCATCAGCCTAGCGGGTGACTACAATGAGCAGTTCTTC.

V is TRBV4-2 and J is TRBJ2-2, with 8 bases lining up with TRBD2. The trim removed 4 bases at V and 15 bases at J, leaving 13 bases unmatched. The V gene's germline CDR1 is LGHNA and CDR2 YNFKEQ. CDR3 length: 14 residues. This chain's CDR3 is CASSPGDREGRMFF. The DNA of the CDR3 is TGTGCCAGCAGCCCCGGGGACCGGGAGGGCCGGATGTTTTTT.

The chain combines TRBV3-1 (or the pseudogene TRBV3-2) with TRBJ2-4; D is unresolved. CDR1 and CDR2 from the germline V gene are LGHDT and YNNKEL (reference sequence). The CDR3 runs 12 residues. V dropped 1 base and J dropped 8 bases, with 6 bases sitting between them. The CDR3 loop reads CASSQVSDIQYF. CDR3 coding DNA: TGTGCCAGCAGCCAAGTGTCGGACATTCAGTACTTC.

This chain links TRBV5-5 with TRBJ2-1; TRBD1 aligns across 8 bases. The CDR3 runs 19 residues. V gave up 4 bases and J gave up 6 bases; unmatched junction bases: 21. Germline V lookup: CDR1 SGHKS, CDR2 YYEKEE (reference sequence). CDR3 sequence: CASSHLPRTGPPLGNEQFF. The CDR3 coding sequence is TGTGCCAGCAGCCACCTTCCCCGGACAGGGCCTCCTTTGGGCAATGAGCAGTTCTTC.

The chain's CDR3 is CASSLTGITEAFF. In DNA, the CDR3 is TGTGCCAGCAGCTTAACAGGGATCACTGAAGCTTTCTTT. The chain is built from TRBV11-3 and TRBJ1-1; TRBD1 might be the D (6 bases). This CDR3 is built from 13 residues. In germline, CDR1 is SGHNT, CDR2 YENEEA. Deletions cut 2 bases from V and 4 bases from J, with 8 bases between.

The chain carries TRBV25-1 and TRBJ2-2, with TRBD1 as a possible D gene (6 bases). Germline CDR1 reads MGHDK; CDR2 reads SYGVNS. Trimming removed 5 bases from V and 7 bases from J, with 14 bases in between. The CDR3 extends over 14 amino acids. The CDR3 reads CASSFLQGGGELFF. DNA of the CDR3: TGTGCCAGCAGTTTTTTACAGGGTGGCGGGGAGCTGTTTTTT.